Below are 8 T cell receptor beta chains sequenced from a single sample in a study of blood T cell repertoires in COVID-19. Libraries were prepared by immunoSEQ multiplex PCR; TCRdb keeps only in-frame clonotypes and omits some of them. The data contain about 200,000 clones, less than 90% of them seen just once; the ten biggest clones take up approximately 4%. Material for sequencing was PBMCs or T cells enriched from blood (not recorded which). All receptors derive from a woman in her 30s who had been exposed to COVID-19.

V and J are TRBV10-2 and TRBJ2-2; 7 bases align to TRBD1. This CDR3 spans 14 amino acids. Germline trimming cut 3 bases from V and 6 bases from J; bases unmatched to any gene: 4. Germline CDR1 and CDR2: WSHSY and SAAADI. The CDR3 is CASSEQGKSGELFF. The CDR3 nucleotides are TGCGCCAGCAGTGAACAGGGGAAGTCCGGGGAGCTGTTTTTT.

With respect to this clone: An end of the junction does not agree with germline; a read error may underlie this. CDR3 sequence: CASSEALQGAGNTIYF. CDR3 DNA: TGTGCCAGCAGTGAAGCGCTGCAGGGGGCTGGCAACACCATATATTTT. The V gene is TRBV2, the J gene TRBJ1-3, with 8 bases identical to TRBD1. There are 16 residues in the CDR3. Germline CDR1 and CDR2: SNHLY and FYNNEI.

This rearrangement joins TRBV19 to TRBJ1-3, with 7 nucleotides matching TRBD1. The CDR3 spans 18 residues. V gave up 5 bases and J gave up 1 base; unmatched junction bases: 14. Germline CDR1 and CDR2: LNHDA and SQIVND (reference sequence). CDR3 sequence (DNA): TGTGCCAGTAGTCACACGTGGGACAGCTTGGTTTCTGGAAACACCATATATTTT. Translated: CASSHTWDSLVSGNTIYF.

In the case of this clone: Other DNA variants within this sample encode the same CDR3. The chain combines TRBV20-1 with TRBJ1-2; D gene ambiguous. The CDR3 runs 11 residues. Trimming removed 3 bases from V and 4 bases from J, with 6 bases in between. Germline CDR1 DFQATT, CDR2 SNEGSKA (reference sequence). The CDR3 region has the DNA TGCAGTGCTAGTCCGGGCTATGGCTACACCTTC. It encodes CSASPGYGYTF.

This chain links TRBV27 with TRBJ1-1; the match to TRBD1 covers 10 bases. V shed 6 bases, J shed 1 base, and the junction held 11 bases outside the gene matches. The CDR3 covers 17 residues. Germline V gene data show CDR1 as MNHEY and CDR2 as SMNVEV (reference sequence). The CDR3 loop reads CASRRFRDRGPNTEAFF. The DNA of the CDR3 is TGTGCCAGCAGACGATTCCGGGACAGGGGTCCGAACACTGAAGCTTTCTTT.

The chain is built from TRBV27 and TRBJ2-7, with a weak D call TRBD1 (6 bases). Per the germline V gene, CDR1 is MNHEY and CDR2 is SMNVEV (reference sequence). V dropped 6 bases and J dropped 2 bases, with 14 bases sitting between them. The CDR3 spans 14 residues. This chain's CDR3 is CASRQQGIAYEQYF. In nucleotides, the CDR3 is TGTGCCAGCAGGCAACAGGGTATAGCCTACGAGCAGTACTTC.

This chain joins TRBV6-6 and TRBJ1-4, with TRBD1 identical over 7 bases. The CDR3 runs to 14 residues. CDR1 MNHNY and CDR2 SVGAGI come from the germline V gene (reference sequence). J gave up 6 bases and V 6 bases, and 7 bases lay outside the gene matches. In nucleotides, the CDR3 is TGTGCCAGCAGCCACGGACAGGCTTATGAAAAACTGTTTTTT. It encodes CASSHGQAYEKLFF.

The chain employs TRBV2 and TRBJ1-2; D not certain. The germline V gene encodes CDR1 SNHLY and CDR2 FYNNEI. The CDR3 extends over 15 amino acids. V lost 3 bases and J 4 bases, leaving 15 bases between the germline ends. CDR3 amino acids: CASSDLQEAPYGYTF. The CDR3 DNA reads TGTGCCAGCAGTGACCTTCAGGAGGCTCCCTATGGCTACACCTTC.